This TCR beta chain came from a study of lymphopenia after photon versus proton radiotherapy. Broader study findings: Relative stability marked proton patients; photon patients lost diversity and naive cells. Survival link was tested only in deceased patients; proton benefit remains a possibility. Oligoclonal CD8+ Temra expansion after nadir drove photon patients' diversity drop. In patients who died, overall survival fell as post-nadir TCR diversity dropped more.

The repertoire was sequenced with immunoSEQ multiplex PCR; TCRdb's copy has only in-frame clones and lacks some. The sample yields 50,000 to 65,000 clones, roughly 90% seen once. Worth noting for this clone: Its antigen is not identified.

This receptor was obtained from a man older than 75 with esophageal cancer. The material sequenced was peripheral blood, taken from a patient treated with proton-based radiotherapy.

The CDR3: CASSSTRSRNTEAFF. CDR3 DNA sequence: TGTGCCAGCAGTTCCACCCGGAGCAGGAACACTGAAGCTTTCTTT. This sequence joins TRBV6-5 and TRBJ1-1; D unclear. V was trimmed by 4 bases and J by 1 base, leaving 13 bases between them. In germline, CDR1 is MNHEY, CDR2 SVGAGI. This CDR3 region has 15 residues.